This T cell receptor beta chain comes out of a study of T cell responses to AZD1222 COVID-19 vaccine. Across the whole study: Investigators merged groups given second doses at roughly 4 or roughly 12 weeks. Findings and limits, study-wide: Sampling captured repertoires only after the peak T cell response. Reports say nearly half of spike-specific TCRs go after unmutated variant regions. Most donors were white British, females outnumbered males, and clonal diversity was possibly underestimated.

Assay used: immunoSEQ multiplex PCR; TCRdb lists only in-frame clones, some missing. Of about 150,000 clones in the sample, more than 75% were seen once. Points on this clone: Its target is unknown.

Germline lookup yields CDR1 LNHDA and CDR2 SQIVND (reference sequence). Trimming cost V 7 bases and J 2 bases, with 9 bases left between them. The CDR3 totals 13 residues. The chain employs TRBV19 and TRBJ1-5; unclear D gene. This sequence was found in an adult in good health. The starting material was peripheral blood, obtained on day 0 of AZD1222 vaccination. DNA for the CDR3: TGTGCCAGTAAAGTAGGTGGCAATCAGCCCCAGCATTTT. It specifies CASKVGGNQPQHF.